One and the same sample provided the 16 T cell receptor beta chains below, sequenced in a study of CD8 T cells in Susac syndrome. Reverse transcription of roughly 0.5 to 1 ug RNA used random hexamers. TCRdb redid the calling of the immunoSEQ multiplex PCR reads with MiXCR, one entry per CDR3 protein. Among roughly 140,000 distinct CDR3 sequences listed, 85% to 95% were seen once. The specimen sequenced was CD8+ T cells from PBMCs. The receptor set was obtained from a human donor in good health.

This clonotype has just one count. J is TRBJ2-5 and V is TRBV4-3; D possibly corresponds to TRBD2 (6 bases). CDR1 and CDR2 (germline): LGHNA, YSLEER. V was trimmed by 3 bases and J by 1 base, leaving 12 bases between them. The CDR3 contains 15 residues. Here the CDR3 DNA reads TGCGCCAGCAGCCAGGGACTCGTGGGCCAAGAGACCCAGTACTTC. This gives the protein CASSQGLVGQETQYF.

This chain uses TRBV4-1 with TRBJ2-7, with 7 bases matching TRBD1. Germline trimming cut 5 bases from V and 6 bases from J; bases unmatched to any gene: 10. Per germline, CDR1 MGHRA and CDR2 YSYEKL. CDR3 length: 14 residues. The CDR3 coding sequence is TGCGCCAGCAGCTACTTGACAGGGTCCGCCGAGCAGTACTTC. Translation: CASSYLTGSAEQYF.

The chain has TRBV30 and TRBJ2-3, with D possibly TRBD2 on 6 matching bases. Looked up from germline, CDR1 is GTSNPN and CDR2 is SVGIG (reference sequence). V was trimmed by 2 bases and J by 2 bases, leaving 11 bases between them. The CDR3 is 14 residues long. CDR3 nucleotides: TGTGCCTGGAGTTCGGCTAGCGTCACAGATACGCAGTATTTT. It codes for CAWSSASVTDTQYF.

The chain uses TRBV30 and TRBJ1-2; D may be TRBD1 (5 bases). Looked up from germline, CDR1 is GTSNPN and CDR2 is SVGIG (reference sequence). The CDR3 is 11 amino acids. V was trimmed by 6 bases and J by 6 bases, leaving 11 bases between them. CDR3 nucleotide sequence: TGTGCCTGCCGCGGGACGGATGGCTACACCTTC. Its protein is CACRGTDGYTF.

V and J are TRBV15 and TRBJ2-3, with 8 bases aligning to TRBD2. This CDR3 is built from 15 residues. The V segment lost 3 bases and the J segment 4 bases; nucleotides outside the gene matches: 6. CDR1 and CDR2 (germline): LNHNV, YYDKDF (reference sequence). The CDR3 DNA sequence: TGTGCCACCAGCAGGTTAGCGGGGCGGGCAGATACGCAGTATTTT. It encodes CATSRLAGRADTQYF.

This clonotype was counted once. The genes are TRBV28 and TRBJ2-7; the D gene is possibly TRBD1 (5 bases). This CDR3 has 14 amino acids. V shed 6 bases and J shed 2 bases, with 14 bases lying between them. Germline V gene sequence: CDR1 MDHEN, CDR2 SYDVKM. The CDR3 sequence: CASSPGQVPYEQYF. The CDR3 DNA is TGTGCCAGCAGCCCAGGGCAGGTACCCTACGAGCAGTACTTC.

This chain joins TRBV20-1 and TRBJ2-1; TRBD2 agrees at 9 bases. Germline V lookup: CDR1 DFQATT, CDR2 SNEGSKA (reference sequence). CDR3 size: 16 residues. The V segment lost 1 base and the J segment 3 bases; nucleotides outside the gene matches: 7. The CDR3: CSARVTGTSYYNEQFF. CDR3 coding DNA: TGCAGTGCTAGAGTTACCGGGACTAGCTACTACAATGAGCAGTTCTTC.

The chain recombines TRBV6-5 with TRBJ2-2; maybe TRBD2 (5 bases). Germline CDR1 and CDR2: MNHEY and SVGAGI. The CDR3 contains 15 residues. The V end was cut by 4 bases, the J end by 0 bases, with 9 bases between. As DNA, the CDR3 is TGTGCCAGCAGTTGGGTGGGAGCGAACACCGGGGAGCTGTTTTTT. Protein product: CASSWVGANTGELFF.

J is TRBJ1-4 and V is TRBV20-1; D remains unclear. Between the trimmed V and J ends, which lost 3 bases and 0 bases, there was a span of 5 bases. The CDR3 extends over 13 amino acids. Per germline, CDR1 DFQATT and CDR2 SNEGSKA (reference sequence). The chain's CDR3 is CSASHATNEKLFF. The CDR3 DNA reads TGCAGTGCTAGTCACGCAACTAATGAAAAACTGTTTTTT.

The chain carries TRBV2 and TRBJ2-5; unclear D gene. V lost 7 bases and J 3 bases, leaving 9 bases between the germline ends. CDR1 and CDR2 (germline): SNHLY, FYNNEI. CDR3 size: 12 residues. CDR3 protein: CASKLPEETQYF. Written as DNA, the CDR3 is TGTGCCAGCAAACTCCCCGAAGAGACCCAGTACTTC.

The rearrangement joins TRBV29-1 to TRBJ2-7; D remains unclear. Trimming took 2 bases from V and 5 from J, leaving 10 bases between them. The CDR3 runs to 12 residues. From germline, CDR1 is SQVTM and CDR2 ANQGSEA. The CDR3 here is CSVELGQHEQYF. CDR3 nucleotides: TGCAGCGTTGAATTGGGCCAGCACGAGCAGTACTTC.

The chain links TRBV20-1 to TRBJ2-7; D remains ambiguous. CDR3 length: 12 residues. Deletions cut 4 bases from V and 3 bases from J, with 10 bases between. The germline gives CDR1 DFQATT, CDR2 SNEGSKA (reference sequence). This CDR3 reads CSAKGVGYEQYF. As DNA, the CDR3 is TGCAGTGCTAAAGGAGTGGGCTACGAGCAGTACTTC.

The gene calls are TRBV27 and TRBJ2-7; 11 bases map to TRBD2. The CDR3 sequence is 15 residues long. The germline V gene has CDR1 MNHEY and CDR2 SMNVEV (reference sequence). Trimming removed 5 bases from V and 6 bases from J; junction bases left unmatched: 9. DNA for the CDR3: TGTGCCAGCAGTCCGAGTCTAGCGGGAGGTGTCGAGCAGTACTTC. Translated, it gives CASSPSLAGGVEQYF.

The genes are TRBV5-6 and TRBJ1-1; possible D gene TRBD1, 5 bases. The CDR3 spans 13 residues. Between the trimmed V and J ends, which lost 2 bases and 6 bases, there was a span of 11 bases. The germline gives CDR1 SGHDT, CDR2 YYEEEE. CDR3 nucleotides: TGTGCCAGCAGCTTACAGGTCGGGGCTGAAGCTTTCTTT. Translation gives CASSLQVGAEAFF.

The chain recombines TRBV24-1 with TRBJ2-3, with 11 bases fitting TRBD2. The CDR3 is 18 amino acids. J was trimmed by 1 base and V by 0 bases; bases with no gene match: 5. CDR1 is KGHDR, CDR2 SFDVKD, per germline. DNA of the CDR3: TGTGCCACCAGTGATTTGTTTCTAGCGGGAGGCCGCACAGATACGCAGTATTTT. Amino acids: CATSDLFLAGGRTDTQYF.

V is TRBV27 and J is TRBJ2-1, with TRBD1 matching over 10 bases. This CDR3 contains 14 residues. After removal of 6 bases from V and 6 bases from J, the junction contained 5 bases not matched to a gene. Germline values: CDR1 MNHEY, CDR2 SMNVEV (reference sequence). CDR3 DNA: TGTGCCAGCAGGCCGGGACAGGGGATCAATGAGCAGTTCTTC. The encoded protein is CASRPGQGINEQFF.